What follows describes a single TCR beta chain. The CDR3 loop spans 13 amino acids. Trimming removed 4 bases from V and 4 bases from J, with 11 bases in between. Germline V gene lookup returns CDR1 SQVTM and CDR2 ANQGSEA. The sample comes from a study of response to subunit inactivated influenza vaccine. One entry per CDR3 protein, called by TCRdb with MiXCR from the RT-PCR reads. The sample lists approximately 530,000 distinct CDR3 sequences, less than 10% occurring once. This chain connects TRBV29-1 to TRBJ1-5; D remains unclear. Sequences were derived from PBMCs from blood, sampled around 25 months after vaccination. The TCR comes from a man between 50 and 75 years old who received an inactivated influenza vaccine. This CDR3 is CSVARHPNQPQHF. The DNA of the CDR3 is TGCAGCGTTGCCCGACATCCAAATCAGCCCCAGCATTTT.